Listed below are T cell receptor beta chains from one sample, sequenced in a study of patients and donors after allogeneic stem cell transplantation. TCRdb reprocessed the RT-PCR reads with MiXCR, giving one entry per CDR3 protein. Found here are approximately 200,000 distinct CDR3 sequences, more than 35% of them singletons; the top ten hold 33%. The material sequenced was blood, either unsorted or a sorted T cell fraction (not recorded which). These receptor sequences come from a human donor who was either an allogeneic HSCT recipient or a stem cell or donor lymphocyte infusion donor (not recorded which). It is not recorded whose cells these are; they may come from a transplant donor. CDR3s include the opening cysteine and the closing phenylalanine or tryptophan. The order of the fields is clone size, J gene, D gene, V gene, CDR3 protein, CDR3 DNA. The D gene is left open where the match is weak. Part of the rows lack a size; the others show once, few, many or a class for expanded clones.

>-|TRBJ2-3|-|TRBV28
CASSPDSHLTDTQYF
TGTGCCAGCAGTCCCGACAGTCACCTCACAGATACGCAGTATTTT
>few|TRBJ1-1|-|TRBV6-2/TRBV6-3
CASSLGPAEAFF
TGTGCCAGCAGTCTAGGCCCTGCAGAAGCTTTCTTT
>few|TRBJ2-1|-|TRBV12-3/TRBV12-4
CASSPSMGPLRPYNEQFF
TGTGCCAGCAGTCCAAGTATGGGGCCGTTGCGCCCCTACAATGAGCAGTTCTTC
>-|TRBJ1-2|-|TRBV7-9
CASSLARNGYTF
TGTGCCAGCAGCTTAGCCCGGAATGGCTACACCTTC
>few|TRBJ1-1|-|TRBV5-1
CASSNGQNTEAFF
TGCGCCAGCAGCAACGGACAGAACACTGAAGCTTTCTTT
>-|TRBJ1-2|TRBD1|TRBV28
CASRQGVVDYGYTF
TGTGCCAGCAGGCAGGGGGTGGTTGACTATGGCTACACCTTC
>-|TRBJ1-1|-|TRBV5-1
CASSLDTGRRTEAFF
TGCGCCAGCAGCTTGGATACAGGGAGAAGGACTGAAGCTTTCTTT
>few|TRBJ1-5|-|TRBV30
CAWSVQRVNQPQHF
TGTGCCTGGAGTGTACAGAGGGTTAATCAGCCCCAGCATTTT
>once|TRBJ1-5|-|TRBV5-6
CASSTFTGVGNQPQHF
TGTGCCAGCAGCACCTTCACAGGAGTTGGCAATCAGCCCCAGCATTTT
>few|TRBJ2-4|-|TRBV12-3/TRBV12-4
CASSPQTIAKNIQYF
TGTGCCAGCAGTCCCCAGACTATAGCCAAAAACATTCAGTACTTC
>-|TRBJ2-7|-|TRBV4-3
CASSQVRATSYEQYF
TGCGCCAGCAGCCAAGTTCGGGCTACCTCCTACGAGCAGTACTTC
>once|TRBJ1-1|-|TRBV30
CAWNGNTEAFF
TGTGCCTGGAATGGGAACACTGAAGCTTTCTTT
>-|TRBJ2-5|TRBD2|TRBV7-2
CASSSPGLAGQETQYF
TGTGCCAGCAGCTCTCCGGGACTAGCGGGACAAGAGACCCAGTACTTC
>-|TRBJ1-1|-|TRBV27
CASSLAAFGNTEAFF
TGTGCCAGCTCCCTCGCGGCGTTTGGGAACACTGAAGCTTTCTTT
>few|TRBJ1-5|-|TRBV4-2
CASSQVGGQVINQPQHF
TGTGCCAGCAGCCAAGTTGGGGGACAAGTGATAAATCAGCCCCAGCATTTT
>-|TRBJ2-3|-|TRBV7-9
CASRAVDTQYF
TGTGCCAGCAGAGCCGTAGATACGCAGTATTTT
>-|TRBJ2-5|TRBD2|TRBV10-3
CAIGQRERETQYF
TGTGCCATCGGCCAGCGGGAGAGAGAGACCCAGTACTTC
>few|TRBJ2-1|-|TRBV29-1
CSVTGRAYNEQFF
TGCAGCGTTACCGGGAGAGCCTACAATGAGCAGTTCTTC
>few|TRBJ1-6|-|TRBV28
CASYGTDNSPLHF
TGTGCCAGTTACGGGACGGACAATTCACCCCTCCACTTT
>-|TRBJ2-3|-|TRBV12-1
CASSLLETDTQYF
TGTGCCAGCAGCTTACTGGAGACAGATACGCAGTATTTT
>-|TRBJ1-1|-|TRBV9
CASSVTIGQFTEAFF
TGTGCCAGCAGCGTGACCATCGGACAGTTCACTGAAGCTTTCTTT
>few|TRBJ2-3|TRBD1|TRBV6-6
CASSYPGQYTDTQYF
TGTGCCAGCAGTTACCCGGGACAGTACACAGATACGCAGTATTTT
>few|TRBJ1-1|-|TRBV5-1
CASSLGGRSEDFF
TGCGCCAGCAGCTTGGGGGGTCGATCCGAGGATTTCTTT
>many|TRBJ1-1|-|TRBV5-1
CASSLAAANTEAFF
TGCGCCAGCAGCTTGGCCGCGGCGAACACTGAAGCTTTCTTT
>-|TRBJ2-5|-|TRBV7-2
CASTPRGEGTQYF
TGTGCCAGCACCCCGAGGGGGGAGGGGACCCAGTACTTC
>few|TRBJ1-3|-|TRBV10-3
CAIRGGTGNTIYF
TGTGCCATCAGAGGCGGAACTGGAAACACCATATATTTT
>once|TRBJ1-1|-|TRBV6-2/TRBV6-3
CASSYEGVIVTEAFF
TGTGCCAGCAGTTACGAAGGGGTGATAGTGACTGAAGCTTTCTTT
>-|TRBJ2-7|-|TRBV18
CASSPPSEYEQYF
TGTGCCAGCTCACCACCTTCAGAGTACGAGCAGTACTTC
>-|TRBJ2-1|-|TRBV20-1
CSPLDHGNEQFF
TGCAGCCCACTGGACCATGGGAATGAGCAGTTCTTC
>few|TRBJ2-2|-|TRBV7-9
CASSLQGPSNTGELFF
TGTGCCAGCAGCCTACAGGGACCTTCGAACACCGGGGAGCTGTTTTTT
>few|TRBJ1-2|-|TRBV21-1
CASSKGPGGYGYTF
TGTGCCAGCAGCAAAGGCCCGGGTGGCTATGGCTACACCTTC
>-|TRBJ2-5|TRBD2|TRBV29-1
CSTSGGIQETQYF
TGCTCCACTAGCGGGGGGATCCAAGAGACCCAGTACTTC
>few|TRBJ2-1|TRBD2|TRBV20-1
CSARTSGRANYNEQFF
TGCAGTGCTAGAACTAGCGGGAGGGCCAACTACAATGAGCAGTTCTTC
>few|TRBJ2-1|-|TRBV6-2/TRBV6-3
CASSLPEVLPRSSYNEQFF
TGTGCCAGCAGTCTACCCGAGGTGTTACCGCGTAGCTCCTACAATGAGCAGTTCTTC
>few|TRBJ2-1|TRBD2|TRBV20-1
CSARRLAGSYNEQFF
TGCAGTGCTAGAAGGCTAGCGGGCTCCTACAATGAGCAGTTCTTC
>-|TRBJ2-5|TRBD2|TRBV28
CASSLTSGRARETQYF
TGTGCCAGCAGCCTTACTAGCGGGAGGGCTCGAGAGACCCAGTACTTC
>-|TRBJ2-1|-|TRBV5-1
CASSWRLLDINNEQFF
TGCGCCAGCAGCTGGCGTCTGCTGGATATCAACAATGAGCAGTTCTTC
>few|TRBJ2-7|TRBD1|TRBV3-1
CASSQVGAGTGNSEQYF
TGTGCCAGCAGCCAAGTAGGGGCCGGGACAGGGAATTCCGAGCAGTACTTC
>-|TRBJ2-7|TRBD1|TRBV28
CASSSPPGTGRPYEQYF
TGTGCCAGCAGCTCTCCTCCCGGGACAGGGCGACCCTACGAGCAGTACTTC
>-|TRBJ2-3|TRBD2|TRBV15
CATSTLAGEADTQYF
TGTGCCACCAGCACCCTAGCGGGAGAGGCAGATACGCAGTATTTT
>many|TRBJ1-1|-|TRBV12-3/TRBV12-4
CASSRTGGTEAFF
TGTGCCAGCAGTAGAACCGGGGGCACTGAAGCTTTCTTT
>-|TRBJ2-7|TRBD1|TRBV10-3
CAISEGTGYEQYF
TGTGCCATCAGTGAAGGGACAGGGTACGAGCAGTACTTC
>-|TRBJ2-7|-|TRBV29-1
CSVADGSYEQYF
TGCAGCGTTGCGGACGGCTCCTACGAGCAGTACTTC
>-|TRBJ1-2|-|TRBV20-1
CSARDAGNKGYTF
TGCAGTGCTAGAGACGCGGGTAATAAGGGCTACACCTTC
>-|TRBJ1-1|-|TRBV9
CASSGPRRGNTEAFF
TGTGCCAGCTCGGGACCCAGACGAGGGAACACTGAAGCTTTCTTT
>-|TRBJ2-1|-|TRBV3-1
CASSRGAGDFYNEQFF
TGTGCCAGCAGCCGGGGGGCGGGAGATTTCTACAATGAGCAGTTCTTC
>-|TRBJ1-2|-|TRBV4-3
CASSQDGQSLDYGYTF
TGCGCCAGCAGCCAAGATGGACAGTCATTGGACTATGGCTACACCTTC
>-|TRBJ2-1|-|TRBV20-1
CSARDGEQFF
TGCAGTGCTAGGGATGGTGAGCAGTTCTTC
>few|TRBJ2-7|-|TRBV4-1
CASSQDSGPAYEQYF
TGCGCCAGCAGCCAAGATTCGGGACCGGCCTACGAGCAGTACTTC